These 29 T cell receptor beta chains share one sample of origin, sequenced in a study of cytomegalovirus exposure and HLA in healthy donors. The study ran its PCR with 60 Vbeta and 13 Jbeta primers. Here immunoSEQ multiplex PCR was the method, and the copy in TCRdb shows in-frame clones only, minus some. The repertoire includes fewer than 85,000 clones, around 76% of them detected once, and approximately 6% sits in the top ten. Sequences were obtained from PBMCs. Every receptor here comes from a man aged 18 to 29 in good health and CMV-seropositive.

As to this clone: The same CDR3 is also encoded by other DNA sequences in this sample. The gene calls are TRBV5-1 and TRBJ2-7; maybe TRBD2 (6 bases). V dropped 4 bases and J dropped 4 bases, with 9 bases sitting between them. There are 12 residues in the CDR3. Germline V CDR1 and CDR2: SGHRS, YFSETQ. Here the CDR3 reads CASSRDSYEQYF. In nucleotides, the CDR3 is TGCGCCAGCAGCAGGGACTCGTACGAGCAGTACTTC. The full variable domain, in which reference TRBV5-1 and TRBJ2-7 provide the parts outside the CDR3, is KAGVTQTPRYLIKTRGQQVTLSCSPISGHRSVSWYQQTPGQGLQFLFEYFSETQRNKGNFPGRFSGRQFSNSRSEMNVSTLELGDSALYLCASSRDSYEQYFGPGTRLTVT.

This clone occurred a few times. The gene calls are TRBV23-1 and TRBJ1-2; D is perhaps TRBD1 (6 bases). TRBV23-1 is filed as an ORF, its function uncertain. The CDR3 sequence is 14 residues long. V was trimmed by 0 bases and J by 4 bases, leaving 9 bases between them. The CDR3: CASSQSGRGYGYTF. DNA of the CDR3: TGCGCCAGCAGTCAATCGGGCAGGGGCTATGGCTACACCTTC.

This chain uses TRBV6-5 with TRBJ1-2; 7 bases map to TRBD1. J lost 6 bases, V lost 6 bases, and 13 bases had no gene match. The CDR3 covers 15 residues. The V gene's germline CDR1 is MNHEY and CDR2 SVGAGI. CDR3 in amino acids: CASSSPGTEYNGYTF. In DNA form, the CDR3 reads TGTGCCAGCAGCTCGCCCGGGACAGAGTACAATGGCTACACCTTC.

The chain employs TRBV4-1 and TRBJ2-1, with 10 bases lining up with TRBD1. CDR1 and CDR2 from the germline V gene are MGHRA and YSYEKL. The CDR3 totals 14 residues. V was pared by 3 bases and J by 6 bases, with 2 bases of the junction left unmatched. The CDR3 spells CASSHRTGGNEQFF. For the CDR3, the DNA is TGCGCCAGCAGCCATCGGACAGGGGGCAATGAGCAGTTCTTC.

The rearrangement uses TRBV6-6 and TRBJ2-1; D may be TRBD1 (6 bases). Trimming took 11 bases from V and 8 from J, leaving 16 bases between them. The CDR3 is 12 residues long. Per germline, CDR1 MNHNY and CDR2 SVGAGI (reference sequence). In DNA, the CDR3 is TGTGCCGTCAGGGGCGCTGGGTATGAGCAGTTCTTC. Translated, it gives CAVRGAGYEQFF.

This clone was observed a handful of times. The chain links TRBV4-1 to TRBJ2-2; 7 positions agree with TRBD2. Trimming took 2 bases from V and 4 from J; bases not matched to a gene: 13. CDR3 size: 18 residues. In germline, CDR1 is MGHRA, CDR2 YSYEKL. CDR3 sequence (DNA): TGCGCCAGCAGCCAAAGGAGGATGGGCGGGAGCCCCACCGGGGAGCTGTTTTTT. This sequence encodes CASSQRRMGGSPTGELFF.

The chain has TRBV5-8 and TRBJ2-1; 9 bases are shared with TRBD2. The CDR3 spans 14 residues. The V and J ends lost 4 bases and 8 bases, in that order; junction bases with no gene match: 7. The germline CDR1 and CDR2 sequences are SGHTS and YDEGEE. CDR3 loop: CASSAGTSLDEQFF. CDR3 bases: TGTGCCAGCAGCGCCGGGACTAGCCTCGATGAGCAGTTCTTC. Looking up the rest from reference TRBV5-8 and TRBJ2-1 gives the full variable domain: EAGVTQSPTHLIKTRGQQATLRCSPISGHTSVYWYQQALGLGLQFLLWYDEGEERNRGNFPPRFSGRQFPNYSSELNVNALELEDSALYLCASSAGTSLDEQFFGPGTRLTVL.

The chain employs TRBV6-4 and TRBJ2-2; perhaps TRBD2 as D (7 bases). The germline V gene has CDR1 MRHNA and CDR2 SNTAGT. The CDR3 totals 14 residues. The V and J ends lost 6 bases and 1 base respectively, with 9 bases between them. CDR3 nucleotide sequence: TGTGCCAGCAGGCGGGGGCAGAACACCGGGGAGCTGTTTTTT. Protein sequence: CASRRGQNTGELFF.

V is TRBV4-1 and J is TRBJ2-5; D unresolved. V was shortened by 0 bases and J by 3 bases, with 11 bases between the two germline ends. This CDR3 has 15 amino acids. In germline, CDR1 is MGHRA, CDR2 YSYEKL. CDR3 in amino acids: CASSQEKERKETQYF. As DNA, the CDR3 is TGCGCCAGCAGCCAAGAGAAAGAGAGGAAAGAGACCCAGTACTTC.

V usage is TRBV6-1 and J usage is TRBJ2-1; 9 nucleotides agree with TRBD2. V was pared by 1 base and J by 8 bases, with 15 bases of the junction left unmatched. CDR1 and CDR2 from the germline V gene are MNHNS and SASEGT. The CDR3 extends over 18 amino acids. CDR3 DNA: TGTGCCAGCAGTGAAGTGGTTGAGGCGGGAGGGGGGTTTTATGAGCAGTTCTTC. It translates to CASSEVVEAGGGFYEQFF.

J is TRBJ2-7 and V is TRBV7-2; maybe TRBD2 (5 bases). This CDR3 comprises 14 residues. V dropped 1 base and J dropped 2 bases, with 9 bases sitting between them. Germline CDR1 is SGHTA and CDR2 is FQGNSA. CDR3 loop: CASSLGGPTYEQYF. The CDR3 region has the DNA TGTGCCAGCAGCTTAGGCGGGCCCACCTACGAGCAGTACTTC.

This rearrangement joins TRBV6-5 to TRBJ1-3, with D possibly being TRBD1 (5 bases). Trimming took 4 bases from V and 0 from J, leaving 10 bases between them. The CDR3 loop spans 15 amino acids. The germline V gene encodes CDR1 MNHEY and CDR2 SVGAGI. CDR3 sequence: CASSLGQISGNTIYF. CDR3 sequence (DNA): TGTGCCAGCAGTTTGGGGCAGATCTCTGGAAACACCATATATTTT.

The chain couples TRBV7-8 to TRBJ2-1; 9 nucleotides line up with TRBD2. Trimming at V came to 4 bases and at J to 9 bases, leaving 10 bases not matched to a gene. This CDR3 contains 15 residues. CDR1 SGHVS and CDR2 FQNEAQ come from the germline V gene. CDR3 DNA: TGTGCCAGCAGCTCGACTAGCGGCCGCGGGAGTGAGCAGTTCTTC. Amino acid sequence: CASSSTSGRGSEQFF. Full variable domain (remainder filled in from reference TRBV7-8 and TRBJ2-1): GAGVSQSPRYKVAKRGQDVALRCDPISGHVSLFWYQQALGQGPEFLTYFQNEAQLDKSGLPSDRFFAERPEGSVSTLKIQRTQQEDSAVYLCASSSTSGRGSEQFFGPGTRLTVL.

CDR3 amino acids: CASSYFTSGSGEQYF. CDR3 nucleotides: TGTGCCAGCAGTTACTTCACTAGCGGGAGTGGCGAGCAGTACTTC. This chain joins TRBV6-5 and TRBJ2-7; 11 bases align to TRBD2. Germline V lookup: CDR1 MNHEY, CDR2 SVGAGI. V dropped 1 base and J dropped 6; count of bases not matched to a gene: 5. This CDR3 comprises 15 residues.

This clone came up a few times. The chain has TRBV2 and TRBJ2-1; the D gene is possibly TRBD2 (5 bases). Germline V gene sequence: CDR1 SNHLY, CDR2 FYNNEI. V was clipped by 0 bases and J by 8 bases, with 17 bases between them. CDR3 length equals 16 residues. CDR3 amino acids: CASSEAVAADWDEQFF. The CDR3 DNA follows: TGTGCCAGCAGTGAAGCGGTAGCTGCGGACTGGGATGAGCAGTTCTTC.

This chain connects TRBV28 to TRBJ1-5; D perhaps matches TRBD1 (6 bases). The CDR3 is made up of 15 amino acids. Germline V gene lookup returns CDR1 MDHEN and CDR2 SYDVKM. The ends were cut back, 2 bases at V and 6 bases at J, with 14 bases in the middle. As DNA, the CDR3 is TGTGCCAGCAGTTTAGCACAGGGCGAGGTTCAGCCCCAGCATTTT. Translating it yields CASSLAQGEVQPQHF.

The chain couples TRBV27 to TRBJ2-7; D call uncertain. CDR3 size: 13 residues. Germline values: CDR1 MNHEY, CDR2 SMNVEV (reference sequence). Deletions cut 4 bases from V and 2 bases from J, with 9 bases between. CDR3 protein: CASSSGFAYEQYF. The DNA for the CDR3 is TGTGCCAGCAGTTCAGGATTCGCCTACGAGCAGTACTTC.

V gene TRBV21-1 combines with J gene TRBJ1-2. TRBV21-1 is labeled a pseudogene. This CDR3 spans 13 amino acids. CDR3 sequence reads: CASSPGREDGYTF. CDR3 DNA: TGTGCCAGCAGCCCCGGCAGGGAGGATGGCTACACCTTC.

Only a few counts were recorded for this clone. V and J are TRBV29-1 and TRBJ2-1; tentatively, D is TRBD1 (6 bases). V was clipped by 7 bases and J by 0 bases, with 13 bases between them. Looked up from germline, CDR1 is SQVTM and CDR2 is ANQGSEA. The CDR3 runs to 14 residues. CDR3 DNA sequence: TGCAGCGGCGGTGACAGGATCTCCTACAATGAGCAGTTCTTC. Its translation: CSGGDRISYNEQFF.

This clone turned up a few times. The chain is built from TRBV28 and TRBJ1-3; D remains unclear. Germline-derived CDR1 and CDR2 are MDHEN and SYDVKM. The CDR3 sequence is 14 residues long. V was clipped by 9 bases and J by 3 bases, with 15 bases between them. The CDR3 nucleotides read TGTGCCAGTTCAAACCATCAACTTGGAAACACCATATATTTT. Amino acids: CASSNHQLGNTIYF.

CDR3 residues: CASSSPTVPGYNEQFF. The CDR3 coding sequence is TGTGCCAGCAGCTCCCCGACGGTCCCGGGCTACAATGAGCAGTTCTTC. The gene calls are TRBV7-6 and TRBJ2-1; D is uncertain. CDR1 and CDR2 (germline): SGHVS, FNYEAQ. V lost 4 bases, J lost 3 bases, and 16 bases lay in between. The CDR3 covers 16 residues.

V usage is TRBV5-1 and J usage is TRBJ2-7; no firm D call. Per germline, CDR1 SGHRS and CDR2 YFSETQ. V was trimmed by 1 base and J by 0 bases, leaving 5 bases between them. The CDR3 extends over 13 amino acids. CDR3 DNA: TGCGCCAGCAGCTTGCTGAGCTCCTACGAGCAGTACTTC. Translated: CASSLLSSYEQYF.

The rearrangement joins TRBV6-5 to TRBJ2-7; perhaps TRBD1 as D (6 bases). The CDR3 length is 15 residues. Germline loops: CDR1 MNHEY, CDR2 SVGAGI. Trimming stripped 0 bases from V and 2 bases from J, with 11 bases between. CDR3 bases: TGTGCCAGCAGTTACTCGGACAGTCCTACCTACGAGCAGTACTTC. This sequence encodes CASSYSDSPTYEQYF.

This chain links TRBV6-5 with TRBJ2-1, with 12 bases matching TRBD2. The CDR3 spans 16 residues. Germline CDR1 MNHEY, CDR2 SVGAGI. Losses at the gene ends were 0 bases for V and 3 bases for J; bases not matched to a gene: 0. The DNA for the CDR3 is TGTGCCAGCAGTTACTCGGGACTAGCGGGCTACAATGAGCAGTTCTTC. This sequence encodes CASSYSGLAGYNEQFF.

This clone was counted a single time. The genes are TRBV7-8 and TRBJ2-1, with 8 bases matching TRBD2. Germline CDR1 SGHVS, CDR2 FQNEAQ. J lost 5 bases, V lost 1 base, and 7 bases had no gene match. CDR3 length equals 16 residues. CDR3 sequence: CASSLGGLAGHNEQFF. Here the CDR3 DNA reads TGTGCCAGCAGCTTAGGGGGTCTAGCGGGCCACAATGAGCAGTTCTTC.

The chain recombines TRBV29-1 with TRBJ1-1; D is ambiguous. This CDR3 is built from 15 residues. Trimming took 1 base from V and 3 from J, leaving 15 bases between them. CDR1 and CDR2 from the germline V gene are SQVTM and ANQGSEA. This CDR3 reads CSVEVRGVRDTEAFF. CDR3 DNA sequence: TGCAGCGTTGAAGTACGGGGAGTTAGGGACACTGAAGCTTTCTTT. The whole variable domain, remainder taken from reference TRBV29-1 and TRBJ1-1, is SAVISQKPSRDICQRGTSLTIQCQVDSQVTMMFWYRQQPGQSLTLIATANQGSEATYESGFVIDKFPISRPNLTFSTLTVSNMSPEDSSIYLCSVEVRGVRDTEAFFGQGTRLTVV.

V gene TRBV7-5 combines with J gene TRBJ2-1; no check of the table's D call, TRBD1, against the DNA was made. TRBV7-5 is a pseudogene. This CDR3 is 17 amino acids long. The CDR3 DNA follows: TGTGCCAGAAGCCCAAGCCGCGAAGGGACAGGGCGGGATGAGCAGTTCTTC. It specifies CARSPSREGTGRDEQFF.

The V call is TRBV7-6, the J call TRBJ2-2; possible D gene TRBD2, 6 bases. The CDR3 is 16 amino acids. Germline V gene lookup returns CDR1 SGHVS and CDR2 FNYEAQ. V was cut by 5 bases and J by 5 bases, with 18 bases left in between. CDR3 DNA sequence: TGTGCCAGCAGCCTGGGGGGTAGCTTGGCTACCGGGGAGCTGTTTTTT. The encoded protein is CASSLGGSLATGELFF.

V gene TRBV29-1 combines with J gene TRBJ2-3, with a tentative D call TRBD1 (8 bases). This CDR3 is 14 amino acids long. In germline, CDR1 is SQVTM, CDR2 ANQGSEA. V lost 3 bases and J 8 bases, leaving 18 bases between the germline ends. CDR3 sequence: CSVETGQGGSTQYF. As DNA, the CDR3 is TGCAGCGTTGAGACAGGACAGGGAGGGTCTACGCAGTATTTT.